The 19 T cell receptor beta chains reported below all come from one sample, sequenced in a study of T cell changes during pregnancy in multiple sclerosis. TCRdb's table, derived via immunoSEQ multiplex PCR, lists solely in-frame clones and lacks some. The sample has approximately 60,000 clones; 90% are singletons. The material was peripheral blood, obtained in the third trimester of pregnancy. All receptors derive from a female donor in good health, enrolled as a control in a pregnancy study.

This chain joins TRBV5-6 and TRBJ1-1; D remains ambiguous. The CDR3 has 12 amino acids. Trimming left V 4 bases short and J 1 base short, with 5 bases between. Per the germline V gene, CDR1 is SGHDT and CDR2 is YYEEEE. The CDR3 DNA follows: TGTGCCAGCAGCCCCCAGAACACTGAAGCTTTCTTT. This sequence encodes CASSPQNTEAFF.

V and J are TRBV7-2 and TRBJ1-5, with D uncertain. Trimming left V 5 bases short and J 6 bases short, with 14 bases between. The CDR3 totals 14 residues. CDR1 is SGHTA, CDR2 FQGNSA, per germline. The CDR3 DNA reads as TGTGCCAGCAGCCCGGGAGACGGGAGTCAGCCCCAGCATTTT. It encodes CASSPGDGSQPQHF.

The chain couples TRBV15 to TRBJ1-2, with D unresolved. Germline V lookup: CDR1 LNHNV, CDR2 YYDKDF (reference sequence). V was shortened by 5 bases and J by 6 bases, with 19 bases between the two germline ends. This CDR3 spans 15 amino acids. This CDR3 reads CATSRQLISSDGYTF. In DNA form, the CDR3 reads TGTGCCACCAGCCGCCAACTCATTTCGAGCGATGGCTACACCTTC.

The rearrangement links TRBV5-1 to TRBJ2-3; tentative D call: TRBD2 (7 bases). Germline V gene lookup returns CDR1 SGHRS and CDR2 YFSETQ. This CDR3 comprises 16 residues. The V end was cut by 0 bases, the J end by 0 bases, with 11 bases between. In DNA form, the CDR3 reads TGCGCCAGCAGCTTGGTTAGGGGGGGCAGCACAGATACGCAGTATTTT. Its protein product is CASSLVRGGSTDTQYF. The full variable domain, its missing parts supplied by reference TRBV5-1 and TRBJ2-3, is KAGVTQTPRYLIKTRGQQVTLSCSPISGHRSVSWYQQTPGQGLQFLFEYFSETQRNKGNFPGRFSGRQFSNSRSEMNVSTLELGDSALYLCASSLVRGGSTDTQYFGPGTRLTVL.

The chain is built from TRBV5-5 and TRBJ1-5; D is possibly TRBD1 (5 bases). Germline loops: CDR1 SGHKS, CDR2 YYEKEE (reference sequence). The CDR3 loop spans 14 amino acids. V lost 7 bases to trimming and J lost 2 bases, with 13 bases between them. The CDR3 here is CASGRGGGNQPQHF. In nucleotides, the CDR3 is TGTGCCAGCGGAAGGGGCGGGGGCAATCAGCCCCAGCATTTT.

This clone is a singleton in its sample. At one end, the junction sequence differs from germline, possibly due to a read error. V gene TRBV29-1 combines with J gene TRBJ2-1; no definite D call. The germline V gene encodes CDR1 SQVTM and CDR2 ANQGSEA. The CDR3 covers 14 residues. CDR3 bases: TGCAGCGCTGAACCCTCTCCTCTGTACAATGAGCAGTTCTTC. It yields the protein CSAEPSPLYNEQFF.

The rearrangement uses TRBV7-6 and TRBJ2-5, with 11 bases aligning to TRBD2. V lost 5 bases and J lost 2; bases outside the gene matches: 4. The CDR3 has 15 residues. Germline values: CDR1 SGHVS, CDR2 FNYEAQ. The chain's CDR3 is CASSHRLAGQETQYF. CDR3 DNA: TGTGCCAGCAGCCACCGACTAGCGGGGCAAGAGACCCAGTACTTC.

The V call is TRBV9, the J call TRBJ2-7; no clear D gene. The CDR3 runs to 15 residues. V was pared by 0 bases and J by 0 bases, with 10 bases between. Germline V gene sequence: CDR1 SGDLS, CDR2 YYNGEE. The CDR3, as DNA: TGTGCCAGCAGCGTAGGCGGTATAAACTCCTACGAGCAGTACTTC. Protein: CASSVGGINSYEQYF.

V is TRBV15 and J is TRBJ2-2; the D gene is possibly TRBD1 (5 bases). Deletions cut 1 base from V and 0 bases from J, with 9 bases between. Germline lookup yields CDR1 LNHNV and CDR2 YYDKDF (reference sequence). There are 16 residues in the CDR3. This chain's CDR3 is CATSRGGHSNTGELFF. CDR3 DNA: TGTGCCACCAGCAGAGGCGGACACTCGAACACCGGGGAGCTGTTTTTT.

The chain uses TRBV5-1 and TRBJ2-2; D is unclear. There are 15 residues in the CDR3. Germline V CDR1 and CDR2: SGHRS, YFSETQ. The germline V and J ends were trimmed by 0 bases and 0 bases, with 6 bases remaining between them. CDR3 residues: CASSLVVTNTGELFF. As DNA, the CDR3 is TGCGCCAGCAGCTTGGTAGTTACGAACACCGGGGAGCTGTTTTTT.

This chain uses TRBV4-2 with TRBJ2-7, with 12 positions matching TRBD2. Germline V gives CDR1 LGHNA, CDR2 YNFKEQ. V lost 0 bases to trimming and J lost 5 bases; unmatched junction nucleotides: 8. The CDR3 is 17 amino acids. The CDR3 nucleotides read TGTGCCAGCAGCCAAGACGGGACTAGCGGGCTGCGAGACGAGCAGTACTTC. Translation gives CASSQDGTSGLRDEQYF.

This rearrangement joins TRBV19 to TRBJ1-2; TRBD1 matches 7 bases. Losses at the gene ends were 6 bases for V and 8 bases for J; bases not matched to a gene: 9. The CDR3 spans 13 residues. Germline V gene lookup returns CDR1 LNHDA and CDR2 SQIVND (reference sequence). CDR3 sequence: CASSRQGVGGYTF. The CDR3 nucleotides are TGTGCCAGTAGCAGACAGGGAGTAGGGGGCTACACCTTC. Based on the CDR3 plus reference TRBV19 and TRBJ1-2, the full variable domain is DGGITQSPKYLFRKEGQNVTLSCEQNLNHDAMYWYRQDPGQGLRLIYYSQIVNDFQKGDIAEGYSVSREKKESFPLTVTSAQKNPTAFYLCASSRQGVGGYTFGSGTRLTVV.

The chain joins TRBV9 to TRBJ1-2, with TRBD1 matching 11 bases. This CDR3 has 16 residues. With 2 bases clipped from V and 7 bases from J, the junction kept 10 bases outside the gene matches. The V gene's germline CDR1 is SGDLS and CDR2 YYNGEE. CDR3: CASSVAHGQGAGGYTF. The CDR3 DNA reads TGTGCCAGCAGCGTCGCCCACGGACAGGGGGCGGGTGGCTACACCTTC.

This clone was observed a single time. Here the CDR3 reads CASSPRGQVQETQYF. The CDR3 DNA is TGTGCCAGCTCACCTAGGGGACAGGTACAAGAGACCCAGTACTTC. The rearrangement links TRBV18 to TRBJ2-5; 8 bases agree with TRBD1. The germline CDR1 and CDR2 sequences are KGHSH and LQKENI. The J segment lost 2 bases and the V segment lost 3 bases, leaving 5 bases of the junction unmatched. The CDR3 loop spans 15 amino acids. The full variable domain, rest sourced from reference TRBV18 and TRBJ2-5, is NAGVMQNPRHLVRRRGQEARLRCSPMKGHSHVYWYRQLPEEGLKFMVYLQKENIIDESGMPKERFSAEFPKEGPSILRIQQVVRGDSAAYFCASSPRGQVQETQYFGPGTRLLVL.

The chain recombines TRBV6-5 with TRBJ1-2, with D possibly TRBD1 on 6 matching bases. The germline CDR1 and CDR2 sequences are MNHEY and SVGAGI. The CDR3 runs to 15 residues. Trimming left V 6 bases short and J 8 bases short, with 22 bases between. The CDR3 sequence is CASSSTPQGNGGYTF. The CDR3 region has the DNA TGTGCCAGCAGCTCCACCCCACAGGGTAATGGGGGCTACACCTTC.

The chain employs TRBV19 and TRBJ2-1, with 9 bases fitting TRBD1. CDR1 and CDR2 from the germline V gene are LNHDA and SQIVND (reference sequence). Trimming cost V 5 bases and J 4 bases; bases outside gene matches: 12. The CDR3 length is 17 residues. DNA for the CDR3: TGTGCCAGTAGTCCGGGACAGGGAATGAGGGGTTACAATGAGCAGTTCTTC. It translates to CASSPGQGMRGYNEQFF. Supplemented by reference TRBV19 and TRBJ2-1, the full variable domain reads DGGITQSPKYLFRKEGQNVTLSCEQNLNHDAMYWYRQDPGQGLRLIYYSQIVNDFQKGDIAEGYSVSREKKESFPLTVTSAQKNPTAFYLCASSPGQGMRGYNEQFFGPGTRLTVL.

The chain couples TRBV18 to TRBJ1-2; possibly TRBD1 for D (6 bases). V lost 0 bases to trimming and J lost 0 bases, with 11 bases between them. CDR3 size: 16 residues. Per the germline V gene, CDR1 is KGHSH and CDR2 is LQKENI. The CDR3 nucleotides are TGTGCCAGCTCACCACCAAACAGGGCCTCTAACTATGGCTACACCTTC. Amino acids: CASSPPNRASNYGYTF.

This chain joins TRBV28 and TRBJ1-2; 8 bases are shared with TRBD1. The germline V gene has CDR1 MDHEN and CDR2 SYDVKM. The CDR3 consists of 14 residues. The V segment lost 4 bases and the J segment 2 bases; nucleotides outside the gene matches: 3. CDR3 sequence: CASSSGQDNYGYTF. The CDR3 region has the DNA TGTGCCAGCAGTTCGGGACAGGACAACTATGGCTACACCTTC.

V gene TRBV30 combines with J gene TRBJ1-2, with 7 bases identical to TRBD1. Germline assignment: CDR1 GTSNPN and CDR2 SVGIG (reference sequence). The CDR3 spans 13 residues. V shed 3 bases and J 8 bases; nucleotides not matched to a gene: 9. The CDR3 region has the DNA TGTGCCTGGAGCCTCGACAGGGATCGAGGCTACACCTTC. Encoded protein: CAWSLDRDRGYTF. Complete variable domain (other parts from reference TRBV30 and TRBJ1-2): SQTIHQWPATLVQPVGSPLSLECTVEGTSNPNLYWYRQAAGRGLQLLFYSVGIGQISSEVPQNLSASRPQDRQFILSSKKLLLSDSGFYLCAWSLDRDRGYTFGSGTRLTVV.